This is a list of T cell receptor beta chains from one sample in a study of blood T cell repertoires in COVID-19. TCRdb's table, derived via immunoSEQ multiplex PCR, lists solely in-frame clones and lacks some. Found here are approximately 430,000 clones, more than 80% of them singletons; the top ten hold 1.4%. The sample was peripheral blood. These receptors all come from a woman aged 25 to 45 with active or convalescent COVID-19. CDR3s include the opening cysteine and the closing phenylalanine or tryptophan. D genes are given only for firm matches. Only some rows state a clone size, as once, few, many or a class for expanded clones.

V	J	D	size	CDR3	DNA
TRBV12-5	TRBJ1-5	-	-	CASGLSPPELVNQPQHF	TGTGCTAGTGGTTTGTCCCCTCCCGAACTCGTTAATCAGCCCCAGCATTTT
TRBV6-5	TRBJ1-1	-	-	CASRNRVTEAFF	TGTGCCAGCAGGAACAGGGTCACTGAAGCTTTCTTT
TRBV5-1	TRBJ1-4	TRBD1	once	CASSSRGQHNEKLFF	TGCGCCAGCAGCTCGAGGGGGCAGCATAATGAAAAACTGTTTTTT
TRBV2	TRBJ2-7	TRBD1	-	CASSLGTDYYEQYF	TGTGCCAGCAGTTTAGGGACAGACTATTACGAGCAGTACTTC
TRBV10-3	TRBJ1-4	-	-	CAISESGGPNEKLFF	TGTGCCATCAGTGAGTCCGGGGGGCCTAATGAAAAACTGTTTTTT
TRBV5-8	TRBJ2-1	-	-	CASSLVEIWANEQFF	TGTGCCAGCAGCTTGGTCGAGATATGGGCAAATGAGCAGTTCTTC
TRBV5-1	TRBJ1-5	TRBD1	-	CASSFAGGNQPQHF	TGCGCCAGCAGCTTCGCAGGGGGTAATCAGCCCCAGCATTTT
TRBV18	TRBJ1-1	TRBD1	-	CASSPIRGQDTEAFF	TGTGCCAGCTCACCGATCAGGGGGCAGGACACTGAAGCTTTCTTT
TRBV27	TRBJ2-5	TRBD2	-	CASSATSGGWETQYF	TGTGCCAGCAGTGCGACTAGCGGGGGGTGGGAGACCCAGTACTTC
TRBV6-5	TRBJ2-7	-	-	CASRPGHGSYEQYF	TGTGCCAGCAGACCGGGACACGGCTCCTACGAGCAGTACTTC
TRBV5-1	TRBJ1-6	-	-	CASSLVGESPLHF	TGCGCCAGCAGCTTGGTCGGTGAATCACCCCTCCACTTT
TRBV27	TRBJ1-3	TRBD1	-	CASSSGQGSGNTIYF	TGTGCCAGCAGTTCGGGACAGGGGTCTGGAAACACCATATATTTT
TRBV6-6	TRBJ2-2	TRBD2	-	CASSRGSGGGTGELFF	TGTGCCAGCAGTAGGGGCAGCGGGGGCGGCACCGGGGAGCTGTTTTTT
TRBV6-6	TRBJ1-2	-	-	CASSYSRFESNYGYTF	TGTGCCAGCAGTTACTCTCGGTTTGAATCTAACTATGGCTACACCTTC
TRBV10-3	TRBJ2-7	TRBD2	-	CAIKGTTGEQYF	TGTGCCATCAAAGGGACTACAGGCGAGCAGTACTTC
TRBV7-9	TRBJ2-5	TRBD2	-	CASRDAGGQETQYF	TGTGCCAGCAGAGACGCGGGGGGCCAAGAGACCCAGTACTTC
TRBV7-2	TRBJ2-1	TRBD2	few	CASSSRLAGGPNEQFF	TGTGCCAGCAGCTCCAGACTAGCGGGAGGACCCAATGAGCAGTTCTTC
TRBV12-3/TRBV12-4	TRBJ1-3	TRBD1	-	CASSPGTVSTIYF	TGTGCCAGCAGCCCGGGGACAGTGAGCACCATATATTTT
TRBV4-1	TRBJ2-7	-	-	CASSQVSTSWAYEQYF	TGCGCCAGCAGCCAAGTTTCCACTAGCTGGGCCTACGAGCAGTACTTC
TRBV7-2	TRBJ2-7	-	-	CASSRGAYEQYF	TGTGCCAGCTCCAGGGGCGCCTACGAGCAGTACTTC
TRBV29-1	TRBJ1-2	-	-	CSAEDSYGYTF	TGCAGCGCCGAAGACAGCTATGGCTACACCTTC
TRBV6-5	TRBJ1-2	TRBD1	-	CASSWDRGSGYGYTF	TGTGCCAGCAGTTGGGACAGGGGAAGTGGCTATGGCTACACCTTC
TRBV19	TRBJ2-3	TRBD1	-	CASRDRGRADTQYF	TGTGCCAGTAGGGACAGGGGGCGGGCAGATACGCAGTATTTT
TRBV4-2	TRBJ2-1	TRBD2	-	CASSVGTSDIDEQFF	TGTGCCAGCAGCGTTGGGACTAGTGATATCGATGAGCAGTTCTTC
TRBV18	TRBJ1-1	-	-	CASSQSGNTEAFF	TGTGCCAGCTCACAATCAGGAAACACTGAAGCTTTCTTT
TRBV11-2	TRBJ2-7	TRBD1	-	CASSIGTGISYEQYF	TGTGCCAGCAGCATCGGGACAGGGATCTCCTACGAGCAGTACTTC
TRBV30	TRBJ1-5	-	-	CAWSVRPGAPNQPQHF	TGTGCCTGGAGTGTACGTCCAGGGGCACCCAATCAGCCCCAGCATTTT
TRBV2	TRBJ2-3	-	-	CASMWTFLKDTQYF	TGTGCCAGCATGTGGACTTTTCTAAAAGATACGCAGTATTTT
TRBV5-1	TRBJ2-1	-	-	CASSFLGSRNNEQFF	TGCGCCAGCAGCTTTCTCGGGAGTCGGAACAATGAGCAGTTCTTC
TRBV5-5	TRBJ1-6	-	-	CASSLALGGDNSPLHF	TGTGCCAGCAGCTTGGCCCTTGGAGGAGACAATTCACCCCTCCACTTT
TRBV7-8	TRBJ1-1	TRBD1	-	CASSPTGGARTEAFF	TGTGCCAGCAGTCCCACAGGGGGCGCTCGGACTGAAGCTTTCTTT
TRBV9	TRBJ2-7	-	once	CASSVSSAYEQYF	TGTGCCAGCAGCGTAAGTAGCGCCTACGAGCAGTACTTC
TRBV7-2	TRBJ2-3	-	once	CASSLASWDTQYF	TGTGCCAGCAGCTTAGCTAGTTGGGATACGCAGTATTTT